This T cell receptor (beta chain) was sequenced in a study of shared clonotypes between healthy human individuals. Study-level background: For every donor, three CD4 naive, three CD4 memory, two CD8 naive and one CD8 memory plates were used.

The V end lost 2 bases, the J end lost 1 base, and 3 bases lay between the germline ends. The CDR3 runs to 13 residues. CDR1 is KGHSH, CDR2 LQKENI, per germline. The data were produced by immunoSEQ multiplex PCR, yet TCRdb's version contains in-frame clones alone and is incomplete. The profile shows hundreds of thousands of clones, roughly 70% of them singletons. To note about this clone: Other DNA variants within this sample encode the same CDR3.

This clonotype was sampled from a woman between 25 and 40 years old in good health. Material: memory CD4+ T cells sorted from blood. Subset of the sample: CD45RA-negative fraction. The J gene is TRBJ1-5, the V gene TRBV18; no definite D call. CDR3 in amino acids: CASSPGSNQPQHF. The CDR3 DNA is TGTGCCAGCTCACCAGGGAGCAATCAGCCCCAGCATTTT.